Listed below are T cell receptor beta chains from one sample, sequenced in a study of response to subunit inactivated influenza vaccine. TCRdb itself ran the RT-PCR reads through MiXCR, one entry per CDR3 protein. The sample carries 400,000 to 650,000 distinct CDR3 sequences, approximately 6.9% recorded once. Specimen: PBMCs from blood, collected around 2 years after vaccination. The receptors shown here come from a man between 45 and 75 years old who received an inactivated influenza vaccine. Each CDR3 is given without its conserved first and last residue. Fields, in order: V gene, J gene, D gene, clone size, CDR3 protein. A D gene is named only where the DNA matches it firmly. The size entry is marked missing in some rows and otherwise reads once, few, many or a size class.

v_gene: TRBV20-1; j_gene: TRBJ2-7; d_gene: -; abundance: -; CDR3aa: KLQSVRGYEQY
v_gene: TRBV11-3; j_gene: TRBJ2-1; d_gene: -; abundance: -; CDR3aa: ASSLGSGTASNNEQF
v_gene: TRBV21-1; j_gene: TRBJ1-5; d_gene: -; abundance: few; CDR3aa: ASSKVGRGQPQH
v_gene: TRBV20-1; j_gene: TRBJ2-7; d_gene: -; abundance: many; CDR3aa: SATLGTVSYEQY
v_gene: TRBV27; j_gene: TRBJ2-7; d_gene: -; abundance: -; CDR3aa: ASSASSGYYEQY
v_gene: TRBV7-2; j_gene: TRBJ2-5; d_gene: TRBD2; abundance: -; CDR3aa: ASSSGTSGGQETQY
v_gene: TRBV7-2; j_gene: TRBJ2-5; d_gene: TRBD2; abundance: -; CDR3aa: ASSTTSGGAGTQY
v_gene: TRBV28; j_gene: TRBJ1-6; d_gene: TRBD1; abundance: -; CDR3aa: ATNTGGSYNSPLH
v_gene: TRBV3-1; j_gene: TRBJ2-6; d_gene: TRBD1; abundance: few; CDR3aa: ASSFSGQGTVGANVLT
v_gene: TRBV5-1; j_gene: TRBJ1-4; d_gene: -; abundance: few; CDR3aa: ASSETATNEKLF
v_gene: TRBV5-6; j_gene: TRBJ1-5; d_gene: -; abundance: few; CDR3aa: ASSLYSSGLGNQPQH
v_gene: TRBV9; j_gene: TRBJ2-1; d_gene: TRBD2; abundance: -; CDR3aa: ASSPSLTSGLLNEQF
v_gene: TRBV28; j_gene: TRBJ2-7; d_gene: -; abundance: many; CDR3aa: ASYGALATYEQY
v_gene: TRBV3-1; j_gene: TRBJ2-3; d_gene: -; abundance: -; CDR3aa: ASRSGHRTDTQY
v_gene: TRBV28; j_gene: TRBJ2-1; d_gene: -; abundance: -; CDR3aa: ASSTGLKDNEQF
v_gene: TRBV12-3/TRBV12-4; j_gene: TRBJ2-1; d_gene: -; abundance: -; CDR3aa: ASSLMRGYNEQF
v_gene: TRBV27; j_gene: TRBJ2-1; d_gene: -; abundance: many; CDR3aa: ASRRAAYNEQF
v_gene: TRBV23-1; j_gene: TRBJ1-5; d_gene: -; abundance: -; CDR3aa: ASSHQGDQPQH
v_gene: TRBV5-1; j_gene: TRBJ2-5; d_gene: -; abundance: -; CDR3aa: ASSASPQETQY
v_gene: TRBV4-1; j_gene: TRBJ2-1; d_gene: -; abundance: many; CDR3aa: ASSQDRDRYNEQF
v_gene: TRBV2; j_gene: TRBJ1-2; d_gene: -; abundance: few; CDR3aa: ASSEPREGYT
v_gene: TRBV6-2/TRBV6-3; j_gene: TRBJ1-1; d_gene: TRBD1; abundance: -; CDR3aa: ASRTRGMNTEAF
v_gene: TRBV9; j_gene: TRBJ2-1; d_gene: -; abundance: few; CDR3aa: ASRLTGSSYNEQF